This T cell receptor beta chain is drawn from a study of OX40 agonist ivuxolimab in advanced cancers. Study as a whole: Patients were dosed intravenously with ivuxolimab at 0.01 to 10 mg/kg every 2 weeks. Partial responses were recorded for three patients, including one with hepatocellular carcinoma and two with cutaneous melanoma. Study-level findings and limits: More expanded clones were found, on average, in CD8+ than in CD4+ T cells.

V lost 8 bases and J lost 1, with 15 bases in between. This CDR3 has 14 amino acids. CDR1 and CDR2 from the germline V gene are SNHLY and FYNNEI. Only in-frame clones appear in the TCRdb table, and some are missing; sequencing was by immunoSEQ multiplex PCR. Among roughly 70,000 clones listed, roughly 85% were seen once. Patients had blood sampled at baseline and again on cycle 4 day 1 and cycle 7 day 1. About this clone: Its antigen is unidentified.

Source: CD4+ or CD8+ T cells sorted from blood, taken in a trial of the OX40 agonist ivuxolimab. This receptor was identified in an adult with an advanced solid tumor such as melanoma, head and neck, liver or kidney cancer. The genes are TRBV2 and TRBJ2-7; perhaps TRBD1 as D (5 bases). The CDR3 DNA follows: TGTGCCAGCGGGATCTTAGACAGTTCCTACGAGCAGTACGTC. Translation gives CASGILDSSYEQYV.